The 13 T cell receptor beta chains presented below share a single source sample, sequenced in a study of ipilimumab plus nivolumab after autologous stem cell transplantation. Only in-frame clones appear in the TCRdb table, and some are missing; sequencing was by immunoSEQ multiplex PCR. The data contain tens of thousands of clones, about 83% of them singletons. Here the sequenced sample was PBMCs, taken in a trial of ipilimumab plus nivolumab as post-transplant consolidation. Every receptor here comes from a male donor with diffuse large B-cell lymphoma.

This chain links TRBV6-1 with TRBJ2-1, with 7 positions matching TRBD1. Germline loops: CDR1 MNHNS, CDR2 SASEGT. CDR3 length equals 13 residues. The trim removed 6 bases at V and 7 bases at J, leaving 6 bases unmatched. The CDR3 region has the DNA TGTGCCAGCAGGAGCGACAGGGAAAATGAGCAGTTCTTC. It is translated as CASRSDRENEQFF.

On this clone itself: Sequence at one end of the junction differs from germline and may be a read error. The rearrangement uses TRBV29-1 and TRBJ1-5; 9 nucleotides agree with TRBD1. This CDR3 spans 11 amino acids. Germline lookup yields CDR1 SQVTM and CDR2 ANQGSEA. The CDR3 is CSVHRDRAVYF. The CDR3 nucleotides are TGCAGCGTTCACCGGGACAGGGCGGTGTATTTT.

The V call is TRBV15, the J call TRBJ1-4; tentatively, D is TRBD1 (5 bases). The CDR3 has 15 amino acids. Germline-derived CDR1 and CDR2 are LNHNV and YYDKDF (reference sequence). The germline V and J ends were trimmed by 1 base and 8 bases, with 14 bases remaining between them. In DNA, the CDR3 is TGTGCCACCAGCAGAGCAAGGCAGGGTAACGAAAAACTGTTTTTT. As protein: CATSRARQGNEKLFF.

The table lists this clone with a count of one. V and J are TRBV7-2 and TRBJ2-3; D call uncertain. The germline V gene encodes CDR1 SGHTA and CDR2 FQGNSA. The germline V and J ends were trimmed by 3 bases and 4 bases, with 11 bases remaining between them. CDR3 length: 14 residues. DNA for the CDR3: TGTGCCAGCAGCTTGGGTAGGACGGCAGATACGCAGTATTTT. Residues: CASSLGRTADTQYF.

V gene TRBV14 combines with J gene TRBJ1-1; D call uncertain. This CDR3 is 14 amino acids long. The V and J ends lost 3 bases and 4 bases respectively, with 12 bases between them. Germline-derived CDR1 and CDR2 are SGHDN and FVKESK. CDR3 region: CASSQGSLLTEAFF. In DNA, the CDR3 is TGTGCCAGCAGCCAGGGGAGTCTTCTCACTGAAGCTTTCTTT.

This clone was seen only a few times. V is TRBV7-2 and J is TRBJ2-1; 8 positions agree with TRBD1. The CDR3 is 15 amino acids. V was pared by 2 bases and J by 3 bases, with 3 bases of the junction left unmatched. CDR1 and CDR2 from the germline V gene are SGHTA and FQGNSA. CDR3 sequence (DNA): TGTGCCAGCAGCTTAACCGGGACAGGCTACAATGAGCAGTTCTTC. As protein: CASSLTGTGYNEQFF.

V is TRBV6-5 and J is TRBJ1-1; D unresolved. V shed 7 bases and J shed 11 bases, with 20 bases lying between them. The CDR3 runs 13 residues. CDR1 is MNHEY, CDR2 SVGAGI, per germline. The CDR3 DNA follows: TGTGCCAGCATCGATAGGTTTCTGTCGGAGGCTTTCTTT. This codes for CASIDRFLSEAFF.

The V gene is TRBV11-2, the J gene TRBJ2-5, with 8 nucleotides matching TRBD2. The CDR3 runs 15 residues. Germline V lookup: CDR1 SGHAT, CDR2 FQNNGV. The V and J ends lost 5 bases and 5 bases, in that order; junction bases with no gene match: 10. Written as DNA, the CDR3 is TGTGCCAGCAGCCGGACCCCGGGGGGGGAGGAGACCCAGTACTTC. This codes for CASSRTPGGEETQYF.

V gene TRBV9 combines with J gene TRBJ2-3; D ambiguous. Germline CDR1 and CDR2: SGDLS and YYNGEE. CDR3 size: 14 residues. The V gene lost 0 bases and the J gene lost 1 base, with 6 bases spanning the gap. The chain's CDR3 is CASSVGPGTDTQYF. In DNA, the CDR3 is TGTGCCAGCAGCGTAGGTCCTGGCACAGATACGCAGTATTTT.

This clone has only one observation. The V call is TRBV27, the J call TRBJ2-3; TRBD2 agrees at 15 bases. V lost 5 bases and J lost 0; bases outside the gene matches: 3. Germline V gene lookup returns CDR1 MNHEY and CDR2 SMNVEV (reference sequence). CDR3 size: 17 residues. CDR3: CASSEGLAGGSTDTQYF. In DNA, the CDR3 is TGTGCCAGCAGTGAGGGACTAGCGGGGGGTAGCACAGATACGCAGTATTTT.

V usage is TRBV5-4 and J usage is TRBJ1-1; no clear D. The CDR3 loop spans 13 amino acids. The germline gives CDR1 SGHNT, CDR2 YYREEE (reference sequence). V was clipped by 5 bases and J by 1 base, with 9 bases between them. The CDR3: CASSTDGNTEAFF. For the CDR3, the DNA is TGTGCCAGCAGTACAGACGGGAACACTGAAGCTTTCTTT.

The genes are TRBV7-8 and TRBJ1-4; D possibly corresponds to TRBD1 (5 bases). CDR3 length: 16 residues. Germline CDR1 SGHVS, CDR2 FQNEAQ. Deletions cut 5 bases from V and 5 bases from J, with 18 bases between. In nucleotides, the CDR3 is TGTGCCAGCAGCGTTAGGCGGCAGGGCTTGAATGAAAAACTGTTTTTT. Translation gives CASSVRRQGLNEKLFF.

The chain carries TRBV6-6 and TRBJ2-7; D remains unclear. Germline CDR1 is MNHNY and CDR2 is SVGAGI (reference sequence). Trimming took 7 bases from V and 4 from J, leaving 17 bases between them. The CDR3 has 14 amino acids. The CDR3 region is CASTPRHSQYEQYF. As DNA, the CDR3 is TGTGCCAGCACCCCGCGGCACAGCCAATACGAGCAGTACTTC.